The 18 T cell receptor beta chains listed next were all sequenced from one sample in a study of blood T cell repertoires in COVID-19. Only in-frame clones appear in the TCRdb table, and some are missing; sequencing was by immunoSEQ multiplex PCR. The sample shows about 410,000 clones, around 90% of them seen only once. Sequenced: PBMCs or T cells enriched from blood (not recorded which). Receptor source: a man between 18 and 35 years old who had recovered from COVID-19.

The V and J genes are TRBV5-6 and TRBJ2-2, with TRBD1 identical over 7 bases. This CDR3 region has 17 residues. Germline CDR1 SGHDT, CDR2 YYEEEE. V gave up 4 bases and J gave up 9 bases; unmatched junction bases: 18. This chain's CDR3 is CASSPSGDRVGNRELFF. In nucleotides, the CDR3 is TGTGCCAGCAGCCCAAGCGGTGACAGGGTGGGCAACCGGGAGCTGTTTTTT.

The CDR3 nucleotides read TGCGCCAGCAGTGATCGAAACAGGCGGGAGGGAAACACCATATATTTT. Translated: CASSDRNRREGNTIYF. The V gene is TRBV10-2, the J gene TRBJ1-3; D may be TRBD1 (5 bases). V gave up 3 bases and J gave up 4 bases, with 16 bases separating them. The CDR3 extends over 16 amino acids. Germline V gives CDR1 WSHSY, CDR2 SAAADI.

The chain has TRBV29-1 and TRBJ1-1; no clear D. CDR1 is SQVTM and CDR2 is ANQGSEA in the germline V gene. This CDR3 region has 13 residues. Trimming removed 2 bases from V and 6 bases from J, with 13 bases in between. CDR3 region: CSVESTILAEAFF. The CDR3 DNA is TGCAGCGTTGAATCCACTATTTTGGCTGAAGCTTTCTTT.

The CDR3: CASSLYSPTNEKLFF. In DNA form, the CDR3 reads TGTGCCAGCAGCCTCTACAGCCCAACTAATGAAAAACTGTTTTTT. The chain carries TRBV5-4 and TRBJ1-4; the D is unclear. The V and J ends lost 4 bases and 0 bases respectively, with 10 bases between them. The CDR3 is made up of 15 amino acids. The V gene's germline CDR1 is SGHNT and CDR2 YYREEE (reference sequence).

The chain links TRBV6-5 to TRBJ1-1, with TRBD1 as a possible D gene (6 bases). Germline V gene lookup returns CDR1 MNHEY and CDR2 SVGAGI. The CDR3 runs 15 residues. Trimming pared 0 bases from V and 4 bases from J, leaving 12 bases between. CDR3 loop: CASSYSLDSPTEAFF. The CDR3 DNA is TGTGCCAGCAGTTACTCGTTGGACAGCCCCACTGAAGCTTTCTTT.

Details on this clone: Other DNA sequences in the same sample also yield this CDR3. The rearrangement uses TRBV7-7 and TRBJ1-1; D gene ambiguous. CDR3 length: 13 residues. The germline V and J ends were trimmed by 1 base and 1 base, with 4 bases remaining between them. From germline, CDR1 is SSHAT and CDR2 FNYEAQ (reference sequence). The CDR3 is CASSLDRNTEAFF. CDR3 sequence (DNA): TGTGCCAGCAGCTTAGATCGGAACACTGAAGCTTTCTTT.

The V and J genes are TRBV5-1 and TRBJ1-1; TRBD1 is a possible D gene (5 bases). This CDR3 has 14 amino acids. Germline CDR1 is SGHRS and CDR2 is YFSETQ. The V gene lost 5 bases and the J gene lost 5 bases, with 16 bases spanning the gap. The CDR3 DNA is TGCGCCAGCAGGCGGGACGACAGCGGGACTGAAGCTTTCTTT. It is translated as CASRRDDSGTEAFF.

The genes are TRBV6-5 and TRBJ1-6; D is possibly TRBD1 (5 bases). Germline loops: CDR1 MNHEY, CDR2 SVGAGI. V was cut by 7 bases and J by 8 bases, with 9 bases left in between. This CDR3 comprises 12 residues. The CDR3 here is CASKGPYSPLHF. The CDR3 DNA reads TGTGCCAGCAAGGGGCCCTATTCACCCCTCCACTTT.

The chain carries TRBV4-1 and TRBJ2-5; TRBD2 matches 10 bases. Germline-derived CDR1 and CDR2 are MGHRA and YSYEKL. The CDR3 has 15 residues. After removal of 4 bases from V and 5 bases from J, the junction contained 7 bases not matched to a gene. CDR3 coding DNA: TGCGCCAGCAGCCGCACACTAGCGGGATTTGAGACCCAGTACTTC. Its translation is CASSRTLAGFETQYF.

V gene TRBV6-5 combines with J gene TRBJ1-1, with a possible D match to TRBD1 (6 bases). Trimming removed 8 bases at V and 4 bases at J, with 20 bases between. CDR1 is MNHEY and CDR2 is SVGAGI in the germline V gene. The CDR3 has 15 residues. CDR3 sequence (DNA): TGTGCCAGCCGTCCCCCGGGACAAACGATCACTGAAGCTTTCTTT. Its translation is CASRPPGQTITEAFF.

The genes are TRBV29-1 and TRBJ1-3; no firm D call. Looked up from germline, CDR1 is SQVTM and CDR2 is ANQGSEA. V was clipped by 4 bases and J by 4 bases, with 5 bases between them. CDR3 length: 11 residues. The CDR3 reads CSVVQGNTIYF. CDR3 in DNA: TGCAGCGTTGTCCAGGGAAACACCATATATTTT.

The genes are TRBV25-1 and TRBJ2-2, with 15 bases matching TRBD2. Germline values: CDR1 MGHDK, CDR2 SYGVNS. After removal of 3 bases from V and 3 bases from J, the junction contained 5 bases not matched to a gene. CDR3 length: 18 amino acids. CDR3 in DNA: TGTGCCAGCAGTGAGGGACTAGCGGGGGGACACGACACCGGGGAGCTGTTTTTT. Translation: CASSEGLAGGHDTGELFF.

The V and J genes are TRBV28 and TRBJ1-6, with D perhaps matching TRBD1 (6 bases). The ends were cut back, 2 bases at V and 8 bases at J, with 10 bases in the middle. The germline V gene has CDR1 MDHEN and CDR2 SYDVKM. The CDR3 runs 14 residues. CDR3 coding DNA: TGTGCCAGCAGTTTACCAGGGGTTGATTCACCCCTCCACTTT. It translates to CASSLPGVDSPLHF.

The V and J genes are TRBV28 and TRBJ2-3; 12 bases agree with TRBD2. Trimming at V came to 7 bases and at J to 0 bases, leaving 17 bases not matched to a gene. This CDR3 is built from 20 residues. From germline, CDR1 is MDHEN and CDR2 SYDVKM. CDR3 residues: CASTFGGLAGGPLSTDTQYF. CDR3 bases: TGTGCCAGCACATTTGGGGGGCTAGCGGGAGGGCCCCTTAGCACAGATACGCAGTATTTT.

The genes are TRBV21-1 and TRBJ2-1; the table's TRBD1 call for D was not verified on the DNA. TRBV21-1 is given as a pseudogene. This CDR3 contains 14 residues. CDR3 nucleotides: TGTGCCAGCGGCAGACAGGGAATCTGGAATGAGCAGTTCTTC. Translating it yields CASGRQGIWNEQFF.

V usage is TRBV19 and J usage is TRBJ2-7; 7 bases are a match to TRBD1. Germline CDR1 LNHDA, CDR2 SQIVND (reference sequence). The CDR3 is 15 amino acids. Unmatched junction bases numbered 3, after V lost 1 base and J lost 0 bases. CDR3 nucleotides: TGTGCCAGTAGTATAGTCGGGACAGCCTCCTACGAGCAGTACTTC. Encoded protein: CASSIVGTASYEQYF.

Here the CDR3 reads CASSQTGAIGSPLHF. The CDR3 DNA reads TGTGCCAGCAGCCAGACAGGGGCGATCGGCTCACCCCTCCACTTT. The rearrangement links TRBV7-9 to TRBJ1-6, with 8 bases aligning to TRBD1. This CDR3 is built from 15 residues. V gave up 5 bases and J gave up 10 bases; unmatched junction bases: 10. From germline, CDR1 is SEHNR and CDR2 FQNEAQ (reference sequence). Filled out from reference TRBV7-9 and TRBJ1-6, the complete variable domain reads DTGVSQNPRHKITKRGQNVTFRCDPISEHNRLYWYRQTLGQGPEFLTYFQNEAQLEKSRLLSDRFSAERPKGSFSTLEIQRTEQGDSAMYLCASSQTGAIGSPLHFGNGTRLTVT.

This chain connects TRBV5-5 to TRBJ1-5, with D perhaps matching TRBD1 (5 bases). This CDR3 is built from 14 residues. V was pared by 0 bases and J by 6 bases, with 10 bases between. Germline V gene lookup returns CDR1 SGHKS and CDR2 YYEKEE (reference sequence). The CDR3 bases are TGTGCCAGCAGCTTGGAGGGGTCAGGTCAGCCCCAGCATTTT. This encodes CASSLEGSGQPQHF.